These 19 T cell receptor beta chains came from one sample sequenced in a study of T cells in Graves' hyperthyroidism and ophthalmopathy. RNA transcripts gave rise to amplified TCR beta CDR3 regions. The HTBI set primed first-round TCR CDR3 RT-PCR. MiXCR, applied by TCRdb to the multiplex PCR reads, yields one record per CDR3 protein. The top ten hold over 45% of the sample, which has over 150,000 distinct CDR3 sequences, around a sixth seen once. The sample comprised blood. The source of these receptors is a woman aged 45 to 65 with Graves' hyperthyroidism.

This chain links TRBV19 with TRBJ2-2, with no clear D. This CDR3 spans 12 amino acids. Germline V gives CDR1 LNHDA, CDR2 SQIVND (reference sequence). V lost 7 bases to trimming and J lost 6 bases, with 9 bases between them. CDR3 bases: TGTGCCAGTAATCGGTTGGCCGGGGAGCTGTTTTTT. This codes for CASNRLAGELFF.

This clonotype was seen many times. This chain links TRBV4-2 with TRBJ2-7; 7 bases match TRBD1. Germline assignment: CDR1 LGHNA and CDR2 YNFKEQ. This CDR3 comprises 16 residues. The junction had 10 bases not matched to a gene; V was cut back by 1 base and J by 4 bases. The CDR3 bases are TGTGCCAGCAGCCAAGGTCCGAGACAGGGCGAATACGAGCAGTACTTC. This codes for CASSQGPRQGEYEQYF.

This chain connects TRBV28 to TRBJ1-6; a weak D match, TRBD1 (6 bases). Germline V CDR1 and CDR2: MDHEN, SYDVKM. The CDR3 consists of 14 residues. V was clipped by 7 bases and J by 7 bases, with 14 bases between them. CDR3 DNA sequence: TGTGCCAGCACCCCCGCAGGGGCAAATTCACCCCTCCACTTT. Translating it yields CASTPAGANSPLHF.

This clonotype was observed a handful of times. J is TRBJ2-3 and V is TRBV7-6; D unresolved. V was cut by 3 bases and J by 4 bases, with 14 bases left in between. Germline CDR1 and CDR2: SGHVS and FNYEAQ. The CDR3 has 15 residues. The CDR3 spells CASSFGPKPPDTQYF. Here the CDR3 DNA reads TGTGCCAGCAGCTTCGGGCCGAAACCCCCAGATACGCAGTATTTT.

The chain links TRBV2 to TRBJ2-1; the D gene is possibly TRBD2 (6 bases). Germline-derived CDR1 and CDR2 are SNHLY and FYNNEI. The CDR3 runs to 15 residues. V was trimmed by 1 base and J by 0 bases, leaving 7 bases between them. The DNA of the CDR3 is TGTGCCAGCAGTGAAGAGCGGGTCTCCTACAATGAGCAGTTCTTC. It is translated as CASSEERVSYNEQFF. Full variable domain (remainder filled in from reference TRBV2 and TRBJ2-1): EPEVTQTPSHQVTQMGQEVILRCVPISNHLYFYWYRQILGQKVEFLVSFYNNEISEKSEIFDDQFSVERPDGSNFTLKIRSTKLEDSAMYFCASSEERVSYNEQFFGPGTRLTVL.

This chain joins TRBV4-1 and TRBJ2-7; D is perhaps TRBD2 (6 bases). The CDR3 has 14 amino acids. V was cut by 1 base and J by 2 bases, with 9 bases left in between. Germline V gives CDR1 MGHRA, CDR2 YSYEKL. CDR3 sequence: CASSQVGGTYEQYF. The CDR3 nucleotides are TGCGCCAGCAGCCAAGTTGGCGGGACCTACGAGCAGTACTTC.

This clonotype was observed at least ten times. J is TRBJ1-1 and V is TRBV12-3 or TRBV12-4; D is undetermined. The CDR3 is 13 residues long. The ends were cut back, 5 bases at V and 3 bases at J, with 10 bases in the middle. Written as DNA, the CDR3 is TGTGCCAGCAGTCTATTAACAGACACTGAAGCTTTCTTT. It is translated as CASSLLTDTEAFF.

This chain uses TRBV19 with TRBJ2-7; D is ambiguous. Germline lookup yields CDR1 LNHDA and CDR2 SQIVND (reference sequence). The CDR3 runs to 18 residues. V dropped 4 bases and J dropped 2 bases, with 24 bases sitting between them. The CDR3 protein is CASSSLKAGRSATYEQYF. The CDR3 DNA reads as TGTGCCAGTAGTAGCCTCAAAGCCGGTAGATCTGCAACCTACGAGCAGTACTTC.

There are many counts of this clonotype. This sequence joins TRBV2 and TRBJ1-5; no definite D call. V was shortened by 1 base and J by 3 bases, with 7 bases between the two germline ends. The CDR3 covers 14 residues. Germline assignment: CDR1 SNHLY and CDR2 FYNNEI. DNA for the CDR3: TGTGCCAGCAGTGAAGGGGGTAACAATCAGCCCCAGCATTTT. Protein: CASSEGGNNQPQHF.

The chain couples TRBV6-2 or TRBV6-3 to TRBJ2-2, with D hard to call. V was trimmed by 4 bases and J by 3 bases, leaving 15 bases between them. Germline CDR1 is MNHEY and CDR2 is SVGEGT. The length of the CDR3 is 16 residues. The CDR3 protein is CASSSEAHIYTGELFF. The CDR3 bases are TGTGCCAGCAGTTCTGAGGCCCATATTTACACCGGGGAGCTGTTTTTT.

This sequence joins TRBV5-1 and TRBJ2-5, with D maybe TRBD1 (6 bases). From germline, CDR1 is SGHRS and CDR2 YFSETQ. The CDR3 consists of 16 residues. Deletions cut 4 bases from V and 1 base from J, with 17 bases between. CDR3 amino acids: CASSLLPGHPQETQYF. The CDR3 nucleotides read TGCGCCAGCAGCCTGCTGCCGGGACACCCCCAAGAGACCCAGTACTTC. The full variable domain, its missing parts supplied by reference TRBV5-1 and TRBJ2-5, is KAGVTQTPRYLIKTRGQQVTLSCSPISGHRSVSWYQQTPGQGLQFLFEYFSETQRNKGNFPGRFSGRQFSNSRSEMNVSTLELGDSALYLCASSLLPGHPQETQYFGPGTRLLVL.

The sample holds a few counts of this clonotype. The chain is built from TRBV18 and TRBJ1-5; D gene unclear. CDR1 is KGHSH, CDR2 LQKENI, per germline. V was trimmed by 6 bases and J by 6 bases, leaving 12 bases between them. The length of the CDR3 is 13 residues. The CDR3 is CASSSYTLQPQHF. DNA of the CDR3: TGTGCCAGCTCGTCCTACACCCTTCAGCCCCAGCATTTT.

The sample holds many counts of this clonotype. As DNA, the CDR3 is TGTGCCATCAGTGAGTTGCGGCGCACAGATACGCAGTATTTT. Translation gives CAISELRRTDTQYF. The V call is TRBV10-3, the J call TRBJ2-3; D gene unclear. V was pared by 1 base and J by 1 base, with 6 bases between. The CDR3 is 14 amino acids. Germline V gene data show CDR1 as ENHRY and CDR2 as SYGVKD.

Points on this clonotype: Sequence at one end of the junction differs from germline and may be a read error. This chain connects TRBV2 to TRBJ1-4; TRBD1 agrees at 8 bases. Looked up from germline, CDR1 is SNHLY and CDR2 is FYNNEI. CDR3 size: 14 residues. The CDR3 loop is CARSLDRGYEKLFF. The CDR3 nucleotides read TGTGCCCGCAGTCTAGACAGGGGTTATGAAAAACTGTTTTTT.

The J gene is TRBJ1-4, the V gene TRBV10-3; D possibly corresponds to TRBD1 (5 bases). Germline V lookup: CDR1 ENHRY, CDR2 SYGVKD. There are 12 residues in the CDR3. Deletions cut 9 bases from V and 5 bases from J, with 10 bases between. The CDR3 loop reads CAISWGNEKLFF. In DNA form, the CDR3 reads TGTGCCATTTCTTGGGGGAATGAAAAACTGTTTTTT.

Points on this clonotype: One base away lies a much larger clone, so this may be a sequencing read error. The genes are TRBV9 and TRBJ1-2; 8 bases match TRBD1. Germline V lookup: CDR1 SGDLS, CDR2 YYNGEE. V lost 1 base, J lost 3 bases, and 14 bases stayed unmatched. The CDR3 spans 18 residues. This CDR3 is CASSVSRTGSPHYYGYTF. CDR3 DNA sequence: TGTGCCAGCAGCGTAAGTAGGACAGGGTCCCCACACTACTATGGCTACACCTTC. Together with reference TRBV9 and TRBJ1-2, the CDR3 gives the full variable domain: DSGVTQTPKHLITATGQRVTLRCSPRSGDLSVYWYQQSLDQGLQFLIQYYNGEERAKGNILERFSAQQFPDLHSELNLSSLELGDSALYFCASSVSRTGSPHYYGYTFGSGTRLTVV.

This clonotype was observed at least ten times. The V gene is TRBV28, the J gene TRBJ2-7; 9 nucleotides match TRBD1. V shed 11 bases, J shed 2 bases, and the junction held 7 bases outside the gene matches. CDR3 length: 13 residues. Germline CDR1 reads MDHEN; CDR2 reads SYDVKM. CDR3 protein: CAFRDRATYEQYF. As DNA, the CDR3 is TGTGCCTTCCGGGACAGGGCGACCTACGAGCAGTACTTC.

This clonotype occurred a few times. This rearrangement joins TRBV12-5 to TRBJ2-7; TRBD2 matches at 9 bases. V lost 7 bases, J lost 2 bases, and 9 bases stayed unmatched. Germline lookup yields CDR1 LGHNT and CDR2 FRNRAP. There are 15 residues in the CDR3. The CDR3 DNA reads TGTGCTAGTGCCCCCAGTCTAGCGGGGACCTACGAGCAGTACTTC. This translates into CASAPSLAGTYEQYF.

V is TRBV20-1 and J is TRBJ2-1, with D hard to call. The CDR3 covers 11 residues. Per the germline V gene, CDR1 is DFQATT and CDR2 is SNEGSKA (reference sequence). With 3 bases removed from V and 4 bases from J, the gap between germline ends came to 4 bases. The CDR3 loop is CSASLYNEQFF. The CDR3 nucleotides read TGCAGTGCTAGCCTGTACAATGAGCAGTTCTTC.